The next 21 T cell receptor beta chains were all read from a single sample in a study of cytomegalovirus exposure and HLA in healthy donors (dated by TCRdb to 2016 to 2017). The library relied on the immunoSEQ multiplex PCR assay. TCRdb provides this immuneACCESS table in a form limited to in-frame rearrangements. Some clones are lacking; in checked studies, under half of them reflect an unresolved V gene, and why the rest are absent is not known. The sample table contains 250,000 to 400,000 clones; only one count was recorded for about 90% of them. Jointly, the top ten make up over 1% of the sample. The sequenced material came from PBMCs. The receptors derive from a young woman in good health and CMV-seropositive.

The chain recombines TRBV19 with TRBJ1-5; no definite D call. This CDR3 has 15 residues. V was trimmed by 9 bases and J by 3 bases, leaving 18 bases between them. CDR1 and CDR2 (germline): LNHDA, SQIVND (reference sequence). The CDR3 DNA reads TGTGCCAGCCGCAATGACGGATCCCCCAATCAGCCCCAGCATTTT. This translates into CASRNDGSPNQPQHF. Together with reference TRBV19 and TRBJ1-5, the CDR3 gives the full variable domain: DGGITQSPKYLFRKEGQNVTLSCEQNLNHDAMYWYRQDPGQGLRLIYYSQIVNDFQKGDIAEGYSVSREKKESFPLTVTSAQKNPTAFYLCASRNDGSPNQPQHFGDGTRLSIL.

The CDR3, as DNA: TGTGCCAGCAGCTTAGCGCGGACAGGGGCCTACGAGCAGTACTTC. It translates to CASSLARTGAYEQYF. The chain couples TRBV7-9 to TRBJ2-7; 9 nucleotides align to TRBD1. The CDR3 is 15 residues long. Germline V gene lookup returns CDR1 SEHNR and CDR2 FQNEAQ (reference sequence). J was trimmed by 2 bases and V by 0 bases; bases with no gene match: 2.

The chain uses TRBV2 and TRBJ1-4; no reliable D call. The length of the CDR3 is 13 residues. V gave up 7 bases and J gave up 3 bases, with 9 bases separating them. Per germline, CDR1 SNHLY and CDR2 FYNNEI. The CDR3, as DNA: TGTGCCAGCAAGGGCGGATCTAATGAAAAACTGTTTTTT. Its protein is CASKGGSNEKLFF. The whole variable domain, remainder taken from reference TRBV2 and TRBJ1-4, is EPEVTQTPSHQVTQMGQEVILRCVPISNHLYFYWYRQILGQKVEFLVSFYNNEISEKSEIFDDQFSVERPDGSNFTLKIRSTKLEDSAMYFCASKGGSNEKLFFGSGTQLSVL.

CDR3 sequence: CASRLAGVLNTGELFF. CDR3 bases: TGTGCCAGTAGACTAGCGGGAGTCCTAAACACCGGGGAGCTGTTTTTT. The V call is TRBV2, the J call TRBJ2-2; 12 nucleotides agree with TRBD2. V dropped 9 bases and J dropped 2; count of bases not matched to a gene: 7. The CDR3 extends over 16 amino acids. The germline gives CDR1 SNHLY, CDR2 FYNNEI.

The V gene is TRBV6-6, the J gene TRBJ2-3; D perhaps matches TRBD1 (6 bases). Germline V gene lookup returns CDR1 MNHNY and CDR2 SVGAGI (reference sequence). There are 16 residues in the CDR3. The V end was cut by 2 bases, the J end by 4 bases, with 16 bases between. CDR3 bases: TGTGCCAGCAGTTACCGATCCCTGGACAGACCAGATACGCAGTATTTT. Encoded protein: CASSYRSLDRPDTQYF.

The chain links TRBV7-6 to TRBJ1-1, with 8 positions matching TRBD1. In germline, CDR1 is SGHVS, CDR2 FNYEAQ. The CDR3 consists of 15 residues. The V and J ends lost 0 bases and 1 base, in that order; junction bases with no gene match: 1. The DNA of the CDR3 is TGTGCCAGCAGCTTAGCCGGACAGGGGAACACTGAAGCTTTCTTT. Encoded protein: CASSLAGQGNTEAFF.

This chain connects TRBV2 to TRBJ2-7; a possible D gene is TRBD1 (6 bases). The CDR3 spans 12 residues. Trimming removed 5 bases from V and 3 bases from J, with 8 bases in between. Germline CDR1 SNHLY, CDR2 FYNNEI. DNA for the CDR3: TGTGCCAGCAGTAAGGACAGCTACGAGCAGTACTTC. This translates into CASSKDSYEQYF. The full variable domain, completed using reference TRBV2 and TRBJ2-7, is EPEVTQTPSHQVTQMGQEVILRCVPISNHLYFYWYRQILGQKVEFLVSFYNNEISEKSEIFDDQFSVERPDGSNFTLKIRSTKLEDSAMYFCASSKDSYEQYFGPGTRLTVT.

A note on this clone: One end of the junction does not line up with germline, which may come from a read error. DNA for the CDR3: TGTGCCGGCAGCTACGGGAGTAAGGGCACCGGGGAGCTGTTTTTT. This sequence encodes CAGSYGSKGTGELFF. The chain uses TRBV2 and TRBJ2-2, with TRBD2 as a possible D gene (6 bases). Germline lookup yields CDR1 SNHLY and CDR2 FYNNEI. This CDR3 comprises 15 residues.

The chain links TRBV7-9 to TRBJ2-1, with 10 bases that match TRBD1. The length of the CDR3 is 13 residues. With 8 bases clipped from V and 8 bases from J, the junction kept 6 bases outside the gene matches. Germline CDR1 reads SEHNR; CDR2 reads FQNEAQ (reference sequence). This CDR3 reads CASRDRGSDEQFF. CDR3 sequence (DNA): TGTGCCAGCCGGGACAGGGGTAGTGATGAGCAGTTCTTC.

The chain recombines TRBV30 with TRBJ1-2; TRBD1 agrees at 11 bases. J lost 6 bases, V lost 3 bases, and 3 bases had no gene match. Germline lookup yields CDR1 GTSNPN and CDR2 SVGIG (reference sequence). This CDR3 has 13 residues. CDR3 coding DNA: TGTGCCTGGAGAGGACAGGGGGCAAATGGCTACACCTTC. Translated: CAWRGQGANGYTF. The whole variable domain, filled in from reference TRBV30 and TRBJ1-2, reads SQTIHQWPATLVQPVGSPLSLECTVEGTSNPNLYWYRQAAGRGLQLLFYSVGIGQISSEVPQNLSASRPQDRQFILSSKKLLLSDSGFYLCAWRGQGANGYTFGSGTRLTVV.

A word on this clone: The sample has other DNA sequences that encode this CDR3 too. This CDR3 reads CASSPLAGGTDTQYF. DNA of the CDR3: TGTGCCAGCAGCCCACTAGCGGGGGGAACAGATACGCAGTATTTT. The rearrangement links TRBV2 to TRBJ2-3; 12 nucleotides match TRBD2. Germline V gene data show CDR1 as SNHLY and CDR2 as FYNNEI. The CDR3 loop spans 15 amino acids. V lost 6 bases and J lost 3; bases outside the gene matches: 4.

The chain uses TRBV14 and TRBJ2-7; a weak D match, TRBD1 (5 bases). The CDR3 length is 15 residues. V was shortened by 2 bases and J by 2 bases, with 13 bases between the two germline ends. The V gene's germline CDR1 is SGHDN and CDR2 FVKESK. As DNA, the CDR3 is TGTGCCAGCAGCCAATTTCGCAGGGTCCCCTACGAGCAGTACTTC. This translates into CASSQFRRVPYEQYF.

The chain has TRBV7-8 and TRBJ2-4; 9 positions match TRBD2. The CDR3 runs to 15 residues. V gave up 3 bases and J gave up 5 bases; unmatched junction bases: 5. Germline V gene sequence: CDR1 SGHVS, CDR2 FQNEAQ. CDR3 residues: CASSFRTSDQNIQYF. The CDR3 nucleotides are TGTGCCAGCAGCTTTAGGACTAGCGATCAAAACATTCAGTACTTC.

The V call is TRBV19, the J call TRBJ2-7; 7 bases are shared with TRBD2. The CDR3 loop spans 15 amino acids. Germline values: CDR1 LNHDA, CDR2 SQIVND (reference sequence). Trimming removed 3 bases from V and 3 bases from J; junction bases left unmatched: 8. This chain's CDR3 is CASSMGGVMSYEQYF. CDR3 DNA: TGTGCCAGTAGTATGGGGGGGGTCATGAGCTACGAGCAGTACTTC.

The chain links TRBV7-9 to TRBJ1-1, with D hard to call. This CDR3 region has 15 residues. V was cut by 1 base and J by 4 bases, with 13 bases left in between. The germline gives CDR1 SEHNR, CDR2 FQNEAQ (reference sequence). CDR3 bases: TGTGCCAGCAGCTTAGGTTCCGAGGTGGTCACTGAAGCTTTCTTT. Encoded protein: CASSLGSEVVTEAFF.

The gene calls are TRBV6-1 and TRBJ2-1, with D possibly being TRBD2 (5 bases). Germline V gene data show CDR1 as MNHNS and CDR2 as SASEGT. The V and J ends lost 7 bases and 0 bases respectively, with 7 bases between them. The length of the CDR3 is 13 residues. CDR3 sequence: CASKDFSYNEQFF. DNA for the CDR3: TGTGCCAGCAAGGACTTCTCCTACAATGAGCAGTTCTTC.

The V and J genes are TRBV6-5 and TRBJ2-1; weak D call: TRBD1 (5 bases). Germline values: CDR1 MNHEY, CDR2 SVGAGI. The CDR3 contains 16 residues. V dropped 0 bases and J dropped 5 bases, with 14 bases sitting between them. CDR3 region: CASSYSGLVPNNEQFF. The DNA of the CDR3 is TGTGCCAGCAGTTACTCGGGGCTAGTTCCTAACAATGAGCAGTTCTTC.

The J gene is TRBJ1-5, the V gene TRBV28; 7 bases are shared with TRBD1. Germline CDR1 reads MDHEN; CDR2 reads SYDVKM. V gave up 2 bases and J gave up 0 bases; unmatched junction bases: 4. This CDR3 has 16 residues. CDR3 amino acids: CASSLRGTASNQPQHF. CDR3 DNA: TGTGCCAGCAGTTTAAGGGGGACAGCTAGCAATCAGCCCCAGCATTTT. Based on the CDR3 plus reference TRBV28 and TRBJ1-5, the full variable domain is DVKVTQSSRYLVKRTGEKVFLECVQDMDHENMFWYRQDPGLGLRLIYFSYDVKMKEKGDIPEGYSVSREKKERFSLILESASTNQTSMYLCASSLRGTASNQPQHFGDGTRLSIL.

This chain joins TRBV27 and TRBJ2-1, with 7 bases identical to TRBD1. Per the germline V gene, CDR1 is MNHEY and CDR2 is SMNVEV (reference sequence). V shed 7 bases, J shed 1 base, and the junction held 7 bases outside the gene matches. This CDR3 is 15 amino acids long. This CDR3 reads CASTGRQGSYNEQFF. The CDR3 bases are TGTGCCAGCACTGGCAGACAGGGATCCTACAATGAGCAGTTCTTC.

The J gene is TRBJ2-4, the V gene TRBV9; no clear D gene. The CDR3 sequence is 14 residues long. The V gene lost 1 base and the J gene lost 0 bases, with 5 bases spanning the gap. Germline V CDR1 and CDR2: SGDLS, YYNGEE. The CDR3 DNA reads as TGTGCCAGCAGCGTATTTCTAGCCAAAAACATTCAGTACTTC. Translating gives CASSVFLAKNIQYF.

This clone was observed a single time. The chain has TRBV6-5 and TRBJ2-2; D gene uncertain. Germline loops: CDR1 MNHEY, CDR2 SVGAGI. This CDR3 has 15 amino acids. Trimming took off 6 bases at V and 4 bases at J, with 15 bases between the two ends. The CDR3 bases are TGTGCCAGCAGCCCGGACGTATCCAGCACCGGGGAGCTGTTTTTT. Protein product: CASSPDVSSTGELFF.